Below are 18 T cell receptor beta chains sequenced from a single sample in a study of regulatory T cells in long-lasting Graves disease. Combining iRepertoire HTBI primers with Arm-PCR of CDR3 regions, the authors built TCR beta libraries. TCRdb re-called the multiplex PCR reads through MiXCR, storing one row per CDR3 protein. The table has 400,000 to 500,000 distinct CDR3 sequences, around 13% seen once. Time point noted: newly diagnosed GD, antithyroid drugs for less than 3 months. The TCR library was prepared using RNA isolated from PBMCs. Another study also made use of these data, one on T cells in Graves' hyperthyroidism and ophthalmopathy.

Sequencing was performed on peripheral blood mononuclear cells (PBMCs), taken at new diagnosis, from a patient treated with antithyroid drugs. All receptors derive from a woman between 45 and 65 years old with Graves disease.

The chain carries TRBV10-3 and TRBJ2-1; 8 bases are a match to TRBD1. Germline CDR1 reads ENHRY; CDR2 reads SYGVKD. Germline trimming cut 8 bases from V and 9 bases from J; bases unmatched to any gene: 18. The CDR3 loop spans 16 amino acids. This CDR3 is CAILHPERTGKGEQFF. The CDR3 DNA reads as TGTGCCATCTTACACCCAGAAAGGACAGGGAAGGGTGAGCAGTTCTTC.

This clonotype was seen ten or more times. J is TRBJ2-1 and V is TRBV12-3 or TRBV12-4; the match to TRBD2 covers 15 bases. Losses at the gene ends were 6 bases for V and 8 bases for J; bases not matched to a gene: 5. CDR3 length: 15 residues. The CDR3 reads CASRGLAGGFDEQFF. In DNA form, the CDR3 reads TGTGCCAGCAGGGGACTAGCGGGAGGTTTCGATGAGCAGTTCTTC.

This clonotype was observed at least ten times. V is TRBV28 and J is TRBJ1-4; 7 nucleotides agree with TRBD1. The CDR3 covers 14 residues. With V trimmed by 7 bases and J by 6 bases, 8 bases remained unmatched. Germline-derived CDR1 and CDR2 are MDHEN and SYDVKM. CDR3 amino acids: CASIRQGRDEKLFF. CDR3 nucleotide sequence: TGTGCCAGCATACGACAGGGTAGGGATGAAAAACTGTTTTTT.

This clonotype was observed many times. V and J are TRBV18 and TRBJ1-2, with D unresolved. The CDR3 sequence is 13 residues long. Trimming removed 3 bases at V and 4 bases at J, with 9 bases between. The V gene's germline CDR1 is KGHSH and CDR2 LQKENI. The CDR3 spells CASSPSEGYGYTF. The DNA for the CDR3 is TGTGCCAGCTCACCTTCCGAAGGCTATGGCTACACCTTC.

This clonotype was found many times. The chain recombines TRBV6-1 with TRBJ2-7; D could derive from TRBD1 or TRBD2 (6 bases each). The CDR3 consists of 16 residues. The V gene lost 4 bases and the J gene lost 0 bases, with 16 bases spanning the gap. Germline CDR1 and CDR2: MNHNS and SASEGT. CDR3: CASSGARGTTSYEQYF. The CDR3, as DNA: TGTGCCAGCAGTGGGGCGCGCGGGACAACCTCCTACGAGCAGTACTTC.

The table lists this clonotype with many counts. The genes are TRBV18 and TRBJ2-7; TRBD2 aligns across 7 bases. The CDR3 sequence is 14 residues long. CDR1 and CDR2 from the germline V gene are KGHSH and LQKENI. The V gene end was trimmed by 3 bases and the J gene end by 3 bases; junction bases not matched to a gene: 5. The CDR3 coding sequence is TGTGCCAGCTCACCGGGTCTAGCGGACTACGAGCAGTACTTC. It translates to CASSPGLADYEQYF. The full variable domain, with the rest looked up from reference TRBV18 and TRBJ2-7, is NAGVMQNPRHLVRRRGQEARLRCSPMKGHSHVYWYRQLPEEGLKFMVYLQKENIIDESGMPKERFSAEFPKEGPSILRIQQVVRGDSAAYFCASSPGLADYEQYFGPGTRLTVT.

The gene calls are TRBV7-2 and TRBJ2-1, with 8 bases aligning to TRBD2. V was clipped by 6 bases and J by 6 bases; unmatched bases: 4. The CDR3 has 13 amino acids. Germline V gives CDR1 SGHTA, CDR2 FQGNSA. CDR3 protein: CASRQLAVNEQFF. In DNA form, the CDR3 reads TGTGCCAGCAGGCAACTAGCGGTCAATGAGCAGTTCTTC.

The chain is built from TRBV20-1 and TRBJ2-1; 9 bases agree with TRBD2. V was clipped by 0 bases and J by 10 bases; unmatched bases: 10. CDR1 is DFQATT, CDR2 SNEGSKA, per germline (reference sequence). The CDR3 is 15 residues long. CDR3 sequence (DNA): TGCAGTGCTAGAGATCCGGCTAGCGGGATGTACGAGCAGTTCTTC. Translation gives CSARDPASGMYEQFF.

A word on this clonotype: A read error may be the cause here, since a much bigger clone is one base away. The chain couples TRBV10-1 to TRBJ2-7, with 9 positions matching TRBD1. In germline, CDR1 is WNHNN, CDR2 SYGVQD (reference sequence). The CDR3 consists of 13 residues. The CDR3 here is CTSSRTGEYEQYF. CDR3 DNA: TGCACCAGCAGTCGGACAGGGGAATACGAGCAGTACTTC.

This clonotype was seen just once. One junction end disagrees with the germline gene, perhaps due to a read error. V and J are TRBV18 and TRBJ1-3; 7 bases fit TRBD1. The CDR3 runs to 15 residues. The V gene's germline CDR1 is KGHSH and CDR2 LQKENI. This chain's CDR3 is CPSSPKTGPGNTIYF. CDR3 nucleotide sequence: TGTCCCAGCTCACCAAAGACAGGGCCTGGAAACACCATATATTTT.

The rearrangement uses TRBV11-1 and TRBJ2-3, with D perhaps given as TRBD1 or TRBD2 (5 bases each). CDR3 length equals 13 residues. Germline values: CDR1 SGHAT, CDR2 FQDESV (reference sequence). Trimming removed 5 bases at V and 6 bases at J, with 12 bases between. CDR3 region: CASSPLGPDTQYF. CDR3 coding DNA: TGTGCCAGCAGCCCCCTGGGACCTGATACGCAGTATTTT.

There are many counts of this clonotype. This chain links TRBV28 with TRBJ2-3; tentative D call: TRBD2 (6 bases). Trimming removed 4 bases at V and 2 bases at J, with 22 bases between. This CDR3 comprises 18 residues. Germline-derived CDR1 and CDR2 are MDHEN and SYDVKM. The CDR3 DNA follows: TGTGCCAGCAGTTCCCTCCTTGTAGCGGACGGGTACACAGATACGCAGTATTTT. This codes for CASSSLLVADGYTDTQYF.

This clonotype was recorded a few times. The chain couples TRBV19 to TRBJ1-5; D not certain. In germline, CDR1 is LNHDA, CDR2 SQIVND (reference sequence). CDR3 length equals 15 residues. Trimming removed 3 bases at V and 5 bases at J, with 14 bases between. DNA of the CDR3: TGTGCCAGTAGTATTGGCTTCTCAGGATATCAGCCCCAGCATTTT. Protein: CASSIGFSGYQPQHF.

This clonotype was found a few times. The CDR3 here is CASRDRPSFGGFANTGELFF. In DNA form, the CDR3 reads TGTGCCAGCAGGGACAGACCTTCTTTTGGAGGATTCGCGAACACCGGGGAGCTGTTTTTT. This chain connects TRBV11-2 to TRBJ2-2, with D tentatively TRBD1 (6 bases). Germline lookup yields CDR1 SGHAT and CDR2 FQNNGV. The CDR3 sequence is 20 residues long. Trimming cost V 6 bases and J 0 bases, with 26 bases left between them.

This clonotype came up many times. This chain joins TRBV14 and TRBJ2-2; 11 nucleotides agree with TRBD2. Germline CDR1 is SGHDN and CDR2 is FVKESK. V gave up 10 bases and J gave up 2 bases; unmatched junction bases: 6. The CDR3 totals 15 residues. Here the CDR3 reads CATRGTSGNTGELFF. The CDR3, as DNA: TGTGCCACCCGAGGGACTAGCGGTAACACCGGGGAGCTGTTTTTT.

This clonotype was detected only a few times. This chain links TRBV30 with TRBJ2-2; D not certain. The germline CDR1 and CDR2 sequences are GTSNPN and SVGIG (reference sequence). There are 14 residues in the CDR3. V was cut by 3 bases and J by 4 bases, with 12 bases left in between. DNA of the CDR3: TGTGCCTGGAGATTTAGCTGGGGCACCGGGGAGCTGTTTTTT. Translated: CAWRFSWGTGELFF.

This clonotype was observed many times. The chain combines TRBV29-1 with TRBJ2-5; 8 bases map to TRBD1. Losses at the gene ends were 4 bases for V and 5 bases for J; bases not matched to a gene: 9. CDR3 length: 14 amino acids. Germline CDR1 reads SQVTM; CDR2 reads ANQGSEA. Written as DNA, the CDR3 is TGCAGCGTTGGTCGGCAGGGGGCTAGGGAGACCCAGTACTTC. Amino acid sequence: CSVGRQGARETQYF.

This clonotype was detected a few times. The CDR3 nucleotides are TGTGCCAGCAGCGCCCGGCGACTGGATACCGGGGAGCTGTTTTTT. It is translated as CASSARRLDTGELFF. The V gene is TRBV9, the J gene TRBJ2-2; D unresolved. The CDR3 runs 15 residues. Per the germline V gene, CDR1 is SGDLS and CDR2 is YYNGEE. V was pared by 3 bases and J by 5 bases, with 14 bases between.